This T cell receptor (beta chain) was sequenced in a study of blood T cells in healthy people across ages. Broader study findings: Per million T cells, TCR beta diversity dropped roughly linearly as age increased.

The sample holds a few counts of this clonotype. Its antigen remains unknown. Possible read error: a much larger clone is one base away. The CDR3 runs 15 residues. Germline loops: CDR1 SQVTM, CDR2 ANQGSEA. Primers used in a second PCR of about 7 to 12 cycles were a sample-barcoded 5' primer and a J-beta primer mix. TCRdb re-derived calls from the 5' RACE reads in MiXCR, one entry per CDR3 protein. Here the sample spans about 760,000 distinct CDR3 sequences, roughly 50% being singletons. The clonotype was recovered from a man aged 40-49 years in good health. Material for sequencing was blood. The chain joins TRBV29-1 to TRBJ2-1; 9 bases line up with TRBD2. The closer fit of TRBJ2-7 to the DNA end suggests the J call may be wrong. The CDR3 DNA reads as TGCAGCGTTCCTCCGGGACTAGCCGGTGGCAATGAGCAGTACTTC. This codes for CSVPPGLAGGNEQYF.